The 32 T cell receptor beta chains presented below share a single source sample, sequenced in a study of response to subunit inactivated influenza vaccine (dated by TCRdb to the late 2010s). Library generation was performed with RT-PCR. The sequencer was an Illumina HiSeq 2500. TCRdb itself trimmed the public reads at Q25 with fastp, ran MiXCR and retained productive beta chains. Entries that share a CDR3 protein sequence are merged under the most common genes and DNA. The table for this sample lists around 490,000 distinct CDR3 sequences; less than 8% of them were counted only once. Roughly 13% of the sample rests with the top ten. Source: PBMCs from blood, taken roughly 24 months after vaccination. The source is a man between 50 and 75 years old who received an inactivated influenza vaccine. Donor details come from another sample of the same person, matched by shared clones.

Many counts were recorded for this clonotype. The rearrangement joins TRBV7-2 to TRBJ2-3, with 8 bases matching TRBD2. Germline values: CDR1 SGHTA, CDR2 FQGNSA. Trimming took 5 bases from V and 2 from J; bases not matched to a gene: 3. The CDR3 runs 14 residues. The chain's CDR3 is CASSTLAVTDTQYF. Written as DNA, the CDR3 is TGTGCCAGCAGCACACTAGCGGTCACAGATACGCAGTATTTT.

This rearrangement joins TRBV20-1 to TRBJ1-5, with TRBD1 matching 11 bases. The CDR3 has 17 amino acids. CDR1 is DFQATT, CDR2 SNEGSKA, per germline (reference sequence). Trimming removed 6 bases from V and 0 bases from J; junction bases left unmatched: 10. CDR3 loop: CSAAGQGAGNSNQPQHF. As DNA, the CDR3 is TGCAGTGCCGCCGGACAGGGGGCGGGGAATAGCAATCAGCCCCAGCATTTT.

V is TRBV9 and J is TRBJ2-1, with a weak D call TRBD1 (6 bases). The germline gives CDR1 SGDLS, CDR2 YYNGEE. Trimming took 0 bases from V and 0 from J, leaving 10 bases between them. This CDR3 is 16 amino acids long. As DNA, the CDR3 is TGTGCCAGCAGCGTAGGGCAGGGGAGCTCCTACAATGAGCAGTTCTTC. This translates into CASSVGQGSSYNEQFF.

This clonotype has a count of ten or more. The rearrangement uses TRBV5-6 and TRBJ1-5, with 11 bases lining up with TRBD1. V was pared by 2 bases and J by 7 bases, with 2 bases of the junction left unmatched. Germline CDR1 and CDR2: SGHDT and YYEEEE. This CDR3 spans 14 amino acids. As DNA, the CDR3 is TGTGCCAGCAGCTTCGGGACAGGGGGACAGCCCCAGCATTTT. This sequence encodes CASSFGTGGQPQHF.

This clonotype was counted many times. The genes are TRBV5-1 and TRBJ1-6, with D possibly being TRBD1 (6 bases). Trimming stripped 3 bases from V and 8 bases from J, with 12 bases between. Germline lookup yields CDR1 SGHRS and CDR2 YFSETQ. The CDR3 extends over 14 amino acids. The CDR3 DNA is TGCGCCAGCAGCTCAACAGGGCCTCATTCACCCCTCCACTTT. Protein product: CASSSTGPHSPLHF.

The table lists this clonotype with a few counts. The chain links TRBV6-2 or TRBV6-3 to TRBJ1-6; perhaps TRBD1 as D (5 bases). This CDR3 spans 13 amino acids. Germline CDR1 is MNHEY and CDR2 is SVGEGT. V lost 6 bases, J lost 4 bases, and 7 bases lay in between. CDR3 amino acids: CASRGAYNSPLHF. The CDR3 DNA sequence: TGTGCCAGCAGAGGGGCGTATAATTCACCCCTCCACTTT.

The chain is built from TRBV20-1 and TRBJ2-7; 9 nucleotides align to TRBD2. The germline V gene encodes CDR1 DFQATT and CDR2 SNEGSKA (reference sequence). Unmatched junction bases numbered 10, after V lost 7 bases and J lost 9 bases. The CDR3 runs 12 residues. This CDR3 reads CSVLAGKDGQYF. In nucleotides, the CDR3 is TGCAGTGTTCTAGCGGGGAAAGATGGGCAGTACTTC.

Turning to this clonotype: One base away lies a much larger clone, so this may be a sequencing read error. Without the conserved terminal phenylalanine or tryptophan, this CDR3 likely stems from a read error. The limits of the CDR3 on the DNA are not certain, so only TCRdb's listed CDR3 is given. This chain uses TRBV7-8 with TRBJ1-2. The V gene's germline CDR1 is SGHVS and CDR2 FQNEAQ. The CDR3 length is 15 residues, termini included. The CDR3 region is CASSLLAGGEAGRTL.

The chain has TRBV25-1 and TRBJ1-1; 9 nucleotides match TRBD1. V lost 5 bases, J lost 1 base, and 14 bases stayed unmatched. Germline-derived CDR1 and CDR2 are MGHDK and SYGVNS. This CDR3 has 18 residues. CDR3 nucleotides: TGTGCCAGCAGTCCGTCCCCGGGGACAGGGCCCACGAACACTGAAGCTTTCTTT. It translates to CASSPSPGTGPTNTEAFF. The full variable domain, its missing parts supplied by reference TRBV25-1 and TRBJ1-1, is EADIYQTPRYLVIGTGKKITLECSQTMGHDKMYWYQQDPGMELHLIHYSYGVNSTEKGDLSSESTVSRIRTEHFPLTLESARPSHTSQYLCASSPSPGTGPTNTEAFFGQGTRLTVV.

Ten or more counts support this clonotype. V usage is TRBV20-1 and J usage is TRBJ2-2; TRBD1 matches at 9 bases. V lost 6 bases to trimming and J lost 9 bases; unmatched junction nucleotides: 11. The CDR3 has 14 residues. CDR1 DFQATT and CDR2 SNEGSKA come from the germline V gene (reference sequence). CDR3 nucleotides: TGCAGTGCAAGCCGGGACAGGGTCAACCGGGAGCTGTTTTTT. Translating it yields CSASRDRVNRELFF.

This clonotype was seen a few times. The chain has TRBV20-1 and TRBJ2-2; D possibly uses TRBD1 or TRBD2 (5 bases each). Germline V gene data show CDR1 as DFQATT and CDR2 as SNEGSKA (reference sequence). V was trimmed by 6 bases and J by 4 bases, leaving 21 bases between them. The CDR3 consists of 16 residues. The CDR3 coding sequence is TGCAGTGCGAAGAGGGGAACCCCCTCGGGCACCGGGGAGCTGTTTTTT. Protein: CSAKRGTPSGTGELFF.

This clonotype was detected a few times. The genes are TRBV20-1 and TRBJ1-4; TRBD1 agrees at 10 bases. CDR1 and CDR2 (germline): DFQATT, SNEGSKA (reference sequence). The CDR3 totals 15 residues. After removal of 2 bases from V and 7 bases from J, the junction contained 7 bases not matched to a gene. CDR3 amino acids: CSARTPGTGVEKLFF. CDR3 in DNA: TGCAGTGCTAGAACCCCCGGGACAGGGGTTGAAAAACTGTTTTTT.

This clonotype was counted a few times. The V call is TRBV6-5, the J call TRBJ1-2, with unresolved D. The V gene's germline CDR1 is MNHEY and CDR2 SVGAGI. The length of the CDR3 is 13 residues. V lost 7 bases and J lost 4, with 13 bases in between. CDR3 amino acids: CASKFVGGYGYTF. Written as DNA, the CDR3 is TGTGCCAGCAAGTTCGTCGGCGGCTATGGCTACACCTTC.

This clonotype was seen repeatedly, ten times or more. The chain uses TRBV24-1 and TRBJ2-7, with D perhaps matching TRBD2 (6 bases). CDR3 size: 14 residues. V lost 7 bases to trimming and J lost 3 bases, with 15 bases between them. Looked up from germline, CDR1 is KGHDR and CDR2 is SFDVKD. CDR3 in amino acids: CATRWSRGDYEQYF. CDR3 in DNA: TGTGCCACCAGGTGGTCGCGCGGGGACTACGAGCAGTACTTC.

The chain uses TRBV20-1 and TRBJ2-3; D is uncertain. This CDR3 has 9 residues. CDR1 DFQATT and CDR2 SNEGSKA come from the germline V gene (reference sequence). CDR3 sequence: CGVTDTQYF. The CDR3 nucleotides are TGCGGAGTCACAGATACGCAGTATTTT.

This sequence joins TRBV4-1 and TRBJ1-2; D call uncertain. Trimming shortened V by 0 bases and J by 0 bases, and 5 bases separated the two germline ends. This CDR3 contains 14 residues. CDR1 MGHRA and CDR2 YSYEKL come from the germline V gene. DNA of the CDR3: TGCGCCAGCAGCCAAGATTTAACTAACTATGGCTACACCTTC. This codes for CASSQDLTNYGYTF.

This clonotype turned up a few times. The chain employs TRBV27 and TRBJ1-6, with D unclear. Germline CDR1 MNHEY, CDR2 SMNVEV (reference sequence). The CDR3 spans 14 residues. V was cut by 0 bases and J by 6 bases, with 6 bases left in between. This CDR3 reads CASSLSASNSPLHF. The DNA of the CDR3 is TGTGCCAGCAGTTTATCTGCCTCTAATTCACCCCTCCACTTT.

This clonotype turned up a few times. The chain carries TRBV20-1 and TRBJ1-1; D may be TRBD1 (5 bases). The CDR3 has 15 amino acids. The V gene's germline CDR1 is DFQATT and CDR2 SNEGSKA (reference sequence). The ends were cut back, 6 bases at V and 0 bases at J, with 17 bases in the middle. For the CDR3, the DNA is TGCAGTGCATCTCCTCCGGGACGTTTGAACACTGAAGCTTTCTTT. Amino acid sequence: CSASPPGRLNTEAFF.

This clonotype was observed a handful of times. The rearrangement uses TRBV4-2 and TRBJ1-2; the match to TRBD1 covers 8 bases. V lost 1 base and J lost 7; bases outside the gene matches: 14. CDR3 size: 17 residues. Looked up from germline, CDR1 is LGHNA and CDR2 is YNFKEQ. CDR3 loop: CASSQVAATGERFGYTF. Here the CDR3 DNA reads TGTGCCAGCAGCCAAGTCGCCGCGACAGGGGAAAGATTTGGCTACACCTTC.

This clonotype was seen only a few times. The chain links TRBV25-1 to TRBJ1-5, with D perhaps TRBD1 (5 bases). V lost 4 bases, J lost 7 bases, and 11 bases lay in between. CDR1 is MGHDK and CDR2 is SYGVNS in the germline V gene. The CDR3 contains 13 residues. The CDR3 bases are TGTGCCAGCAGTGGGGGACTCTTGCAGCCCCAGCATTTT. Translating it yields CASSGGLLQPQHF.

This chain connects TRBV27 to TRBJ2-2; 7 bases are a match to TRBD2. The CDR3 is 15 residues long. Germline V gene data show CDR1 as MNHEY and CDR2 as SMNVEV (reference sequence). V trimming: 4 bases; J trimming: 2 bases; junction bases outside the gene matches: 4. The CDR3 protein is CASSWLAVNTGELFF. In DNA, the CDR3 is TGTGCCAGCAGTTGGCTAGCGGTTAACACCGGGGAGCTGTTTTTT.

This clonotype showed up just a few times. This CDR3 is missing its conserved last phenylalanine or tryptophan, likely due to a read error. The chain combines TRBV12-3 or TRBV12-4 with TRBJ1-4; no definite D call. V shed 5 bases and J shed 8 bases, with 9 bases lying between them. This CDR3 is built from 12 residues. The CDR3: CASSQSGEKLFS. The CDR3 bases are TGTGCCAGCAGTCAGTCGGGGGAAAAACTGTTTTCT.

Only a few counts were recorded for this clonotype. This chain uses TRBV7-9 with TRBJ1-1, with D perhaps matching TRBD1 (5 bases). The CDR3 sequence is 12 residues long. With 5 bases removed from V and 10 bases from J, the gap between germline ends came to 14 bases. Germline V gives CDR1 SEHNR, CDR2 FQNEAQ (reference sequence). In DNA, the CDR3 is TGTGCCAGCAGCCTGGGACGGGAAGGAGCTTTCTTT. Translated, it gives CASSLGREGAFF.

The CDR3 sequence is CASSPSAGGKTQYF. The CDR3 coding sequence is TGTGCCAGCAGCCCCTCGGCGGGAGGGAAGACCCAGTACTTC. The rearrangement joins TRBV7-2 to TRBJ2-5; TRBD2 aligns across 9 bases. The ends lost 5 bases at V and 6 bases at J; junction bases unmatched: 7. Germline CDR1 is SGHTA and CDR2 is FQGNSA. CDR3 length: 14 residues.

Only a few counts were recorded for this clonotype. The genes are TRBV18 and TRBJ2-3; D unclear. The CDR3 runs to 17 residues. V was pared by 5 bases and J by 0 bases, with 18 bases between. Per the germline V gene, CDR1 is KGHSH and CDR2 is LQKENI. CDR3 sequence (DNA): TGTGCCAGCTCAGAGGCGATCCAACTTGTTAGCACAGATACGCAGTATTTT. It translates to CASSEAIQLVSTDTQYF.

As concerns this clonotype: A much larger clone differs by one base, so this may be a read error. V is TRBV6-2 or TRBV6-3 and J is TRBJ2-5; D is perhaps TRBD2 (5 bases). The CDR3 contains 19 residues. V was shortened by 0 bases and J by 2 bases, with 22 bases between the two germline ends. Germline CDR1 is MNHEY and CDR2 is SVGEGT. CDR3 in amino acids: CASSYSIGGRAYTQETQYF. DNA for the CDR3: TGTGCCAGCAGTTACTCGATAGGCGGGCGCGCCTACACTCAAGAGACCCAGTACTTC.

This clonotype was counted between two and nine times. The chain combines TRBV5-1 with TRBJ2-5, with 7 bases aligning to TRBD2. Germline V gene data show CDR1 as SGHRS and CDR2 as YFSETQ. V lost 0 bases and J lost 3; bases outside the gene matches: 2. There are 14 residues in the CDR3. In DNA form, the CDR3 reads TGCGCCAGCAGCTTGGTCGGGAGGAAAGAGACCCAGTACTTC. This translates into CASSLVGRKETQYF.

The chain couples TRBV27 to TRBJ2-7, with 8 bases fitting TRBD2. The length of the CDR3 is 14 residues. The V gene end was trimmed by 5 bases and the J gene end by 3 bases; junction bases not matched to a gene: 6. Germline values: CDR1 MNHEY, CDR2 SMNVEV (reference sequence). CDR3 sequence: CASSMGSGGYEQYF. In DNA form, the CDR3 reads TGTGCCAGCAGTATGGGAAGCGGGGGCTACGAGCAGTACTTC.

This clonotype occurred a few times. The rearrangement links TRBV3-1 to TRBJ2-7; 11 nucleotides line up with TRBD1. With 4 bases clipped from V and 7 bases from J, the junction kept 9 bases outside the gene matches. This CDR3 has 15 residues. CDR1 is LGHDT and CDR2 is YNNKEL in the germline V gene (reference sequence). The CDR3 loop is CASSPGQGGFVEQYF. In DNA form, the CDR3 reads TGTGCCAGCAGCCCGGGACAGGGGGGTTTCGTGGAGCAGTACTTC.

The rearrangement joins TRBV20-1 to TRBJ1-5, with TRBD1 as a possible D gene (5 bases). The CDR3 runs to 13 residues. CDR1 and CDR2 (germline): DFQATT, SNEGSKA (reference sequence). V lost 3 bases to trimming and J lost 4 bases, with 10 bases between them. CDR3 bases: TGCAGTGCTAGTGCGACAGCTAATCAGCCCCAGCATTTT. Translating gives CSASATANQPQHF.

CDR3 coding DNA: TGCGCCAGCAGCCTCGGGGGGACAGGGACGACAGATACGCAGTATTTT. It specifies CASSLGGTGTTDTQYF. This sequence joins TRBV5-1 and TRBJ2-3; 9 nucleotides match TRBD1. Germline V gene data show CDR1 as SGHRS and CDR2 as YFSETQ. Unmatched junction bases numbered 9, after V lost 4 bases and J lost 3 bases. The CDR3 loop spans 16 amino acids.

This rearrangement joins TRBV4-3 to TRBJ1-6; no firm D call. Germline V gene lookup returns CDR1 LGHNA and CDR2 YSLEER. There are 15 residues in the CDR3. V was clipped by 0 bases and J by 8 bases, with 11 bases between them. The CDR3 DNA is TGCGCCAGCAGCCAAGATGCAGGACTCTATTCACCCCTCCACTTT. It is translated as CASSQDAGLYSPLHF.